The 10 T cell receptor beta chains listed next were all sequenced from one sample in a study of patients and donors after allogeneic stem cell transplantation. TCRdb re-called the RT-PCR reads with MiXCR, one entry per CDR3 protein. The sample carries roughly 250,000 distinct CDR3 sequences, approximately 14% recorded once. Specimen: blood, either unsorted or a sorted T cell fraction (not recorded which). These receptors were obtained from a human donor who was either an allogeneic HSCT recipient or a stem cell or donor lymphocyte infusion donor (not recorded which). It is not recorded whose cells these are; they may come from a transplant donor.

In DNA form, the CDR3 reads TGTGCCAGTAGTTTCAAACAGGGGGCTGAGACTGAAGCTTTCTTT. As protein: CASSFKQGAETEAFF. V is TRBV19 and J is TRBJ1-1, with TRBD1 matching over 9 bases. V lost 5 bases to trimming and J lost 5 bases; unmatched junction nucleotides: 9. CDR1 LNHDA and CDR2 SQIVND come from the germline V gene (reference sequence). The CDR3 is 15 residues long.

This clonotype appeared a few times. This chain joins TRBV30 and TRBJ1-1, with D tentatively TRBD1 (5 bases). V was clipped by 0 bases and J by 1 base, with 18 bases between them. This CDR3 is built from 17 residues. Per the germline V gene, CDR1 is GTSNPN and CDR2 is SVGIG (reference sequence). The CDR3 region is CAWSVKLGAGRNTEAFF. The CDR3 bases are TGTGCCTGGAGTGTAAAGTTAGGGGCAGGGAGGAACACTGAAGCTTTCTTT.

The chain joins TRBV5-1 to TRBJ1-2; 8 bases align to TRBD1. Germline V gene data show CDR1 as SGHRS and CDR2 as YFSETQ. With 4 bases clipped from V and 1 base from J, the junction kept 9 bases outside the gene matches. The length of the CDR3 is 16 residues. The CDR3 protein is CASSLVTGTGNYGYTF. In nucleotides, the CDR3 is TGCGCCAGCAGCCTAGTGACCGGGACAGGTAACTATGGCTACACCTTC.

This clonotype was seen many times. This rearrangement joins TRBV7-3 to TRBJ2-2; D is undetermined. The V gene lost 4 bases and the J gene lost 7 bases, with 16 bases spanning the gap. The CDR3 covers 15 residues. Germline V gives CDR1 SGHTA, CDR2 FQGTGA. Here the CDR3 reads CASSSSPGKGGELFF. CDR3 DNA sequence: TGTGCCAGCAGCTCGTCCCCCGGCAAGGGCGGGGAGCTGTTTTTT.

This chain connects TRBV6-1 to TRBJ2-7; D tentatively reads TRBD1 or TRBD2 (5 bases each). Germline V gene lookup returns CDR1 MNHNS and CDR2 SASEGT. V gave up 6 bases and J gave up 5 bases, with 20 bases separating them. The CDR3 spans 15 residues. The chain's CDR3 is CASSPREWAANEQYF. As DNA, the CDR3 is TGTGCCAGCAGCCCCAGGGAGTGGGCGGCGAACGAGCAGTACTTC.

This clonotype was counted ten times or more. The CDR3 nucleotides are TGCGCCAGCAGCTTGGATGGGATGGGGGGCTACACCTTC. Its protein is CASSLDGMGGYTF. The chain uses TRBV5-1 and TRBJ1-2; D call uncertain. The CDR3 length is 13 residues. V gave up 0 bases and J gave up 8 bases, with 11 bases separating them. CDR1 and CDR2 (germline): SGHRS, YFSETQ.

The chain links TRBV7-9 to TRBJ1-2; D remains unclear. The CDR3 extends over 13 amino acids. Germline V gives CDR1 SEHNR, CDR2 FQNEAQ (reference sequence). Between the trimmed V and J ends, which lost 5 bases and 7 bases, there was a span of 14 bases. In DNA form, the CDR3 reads TGTGCCAGCAGCCCAACCTTTGGTAGTGGCTACACCTTC. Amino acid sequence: CASSPTFGSGYTF.

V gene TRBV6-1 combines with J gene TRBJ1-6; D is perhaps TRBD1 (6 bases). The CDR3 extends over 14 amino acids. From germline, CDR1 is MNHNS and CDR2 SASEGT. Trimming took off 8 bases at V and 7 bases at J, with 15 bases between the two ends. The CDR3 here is CASGQQGPNSPLHF. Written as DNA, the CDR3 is TGTGCCAGCGGACAACAGGGACCCAATTCACCCCTCCACTTT.

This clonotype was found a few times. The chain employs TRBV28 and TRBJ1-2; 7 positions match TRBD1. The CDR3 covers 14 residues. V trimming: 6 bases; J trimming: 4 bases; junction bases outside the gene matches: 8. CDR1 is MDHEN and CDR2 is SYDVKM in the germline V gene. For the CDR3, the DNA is TGTGCCAGCAGCGAGGCTGGACAGGTCTATGGCTACACCTTC. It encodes CASSEAGQVYGYTF.

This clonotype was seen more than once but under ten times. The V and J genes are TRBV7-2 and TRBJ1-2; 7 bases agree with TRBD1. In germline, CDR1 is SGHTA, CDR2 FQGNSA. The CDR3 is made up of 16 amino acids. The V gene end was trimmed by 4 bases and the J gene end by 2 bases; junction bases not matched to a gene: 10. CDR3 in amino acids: CASSSEKGQLNYGYTF. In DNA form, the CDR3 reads TGTGCCAGCAGCTCAGAAAAGGGACAGCTGAACTATGGCTACACCTTC. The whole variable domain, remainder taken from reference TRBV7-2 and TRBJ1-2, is GAGVSQSPSNKVTEKGKDVELRCDPISGHTALYWYRQSLGQGLEFLIYFQGNSAPDKSGLPSDRFSAERTGGSVSTLTIQRTQQEDSAVYLCASSSEKGQLNYGYTFGSGTRLTVV.